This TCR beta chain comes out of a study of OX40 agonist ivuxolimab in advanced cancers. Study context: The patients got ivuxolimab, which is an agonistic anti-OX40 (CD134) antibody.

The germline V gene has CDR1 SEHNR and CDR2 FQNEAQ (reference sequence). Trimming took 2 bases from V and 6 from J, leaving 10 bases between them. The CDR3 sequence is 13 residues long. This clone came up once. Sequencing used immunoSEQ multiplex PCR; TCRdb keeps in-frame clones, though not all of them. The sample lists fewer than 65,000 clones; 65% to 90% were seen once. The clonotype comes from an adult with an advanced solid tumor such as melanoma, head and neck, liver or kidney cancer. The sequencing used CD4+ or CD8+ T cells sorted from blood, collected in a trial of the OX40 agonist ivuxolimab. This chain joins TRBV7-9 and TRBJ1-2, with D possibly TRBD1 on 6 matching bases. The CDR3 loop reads CASSLSPGDGYTF. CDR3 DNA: TGTGCCAGCAGCTTATCGCCAGGGGATGGCTACACCTTC.